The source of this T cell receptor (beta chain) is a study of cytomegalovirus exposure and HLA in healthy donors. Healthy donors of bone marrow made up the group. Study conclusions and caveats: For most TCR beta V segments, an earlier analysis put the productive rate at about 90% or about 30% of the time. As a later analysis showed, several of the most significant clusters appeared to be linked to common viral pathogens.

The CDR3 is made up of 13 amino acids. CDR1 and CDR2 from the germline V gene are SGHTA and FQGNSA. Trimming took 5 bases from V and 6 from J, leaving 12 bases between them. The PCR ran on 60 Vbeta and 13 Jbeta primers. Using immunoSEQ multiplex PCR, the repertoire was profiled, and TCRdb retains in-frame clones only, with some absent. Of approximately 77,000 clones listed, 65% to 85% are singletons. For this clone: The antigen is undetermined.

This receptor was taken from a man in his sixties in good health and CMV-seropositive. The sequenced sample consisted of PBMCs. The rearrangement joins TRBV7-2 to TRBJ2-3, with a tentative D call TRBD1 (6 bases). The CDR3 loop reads CASSIQGRDTQYF. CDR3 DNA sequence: TGTGCCAGCAGCATCCAGGGGCGGGATACGCAGTATTTT.